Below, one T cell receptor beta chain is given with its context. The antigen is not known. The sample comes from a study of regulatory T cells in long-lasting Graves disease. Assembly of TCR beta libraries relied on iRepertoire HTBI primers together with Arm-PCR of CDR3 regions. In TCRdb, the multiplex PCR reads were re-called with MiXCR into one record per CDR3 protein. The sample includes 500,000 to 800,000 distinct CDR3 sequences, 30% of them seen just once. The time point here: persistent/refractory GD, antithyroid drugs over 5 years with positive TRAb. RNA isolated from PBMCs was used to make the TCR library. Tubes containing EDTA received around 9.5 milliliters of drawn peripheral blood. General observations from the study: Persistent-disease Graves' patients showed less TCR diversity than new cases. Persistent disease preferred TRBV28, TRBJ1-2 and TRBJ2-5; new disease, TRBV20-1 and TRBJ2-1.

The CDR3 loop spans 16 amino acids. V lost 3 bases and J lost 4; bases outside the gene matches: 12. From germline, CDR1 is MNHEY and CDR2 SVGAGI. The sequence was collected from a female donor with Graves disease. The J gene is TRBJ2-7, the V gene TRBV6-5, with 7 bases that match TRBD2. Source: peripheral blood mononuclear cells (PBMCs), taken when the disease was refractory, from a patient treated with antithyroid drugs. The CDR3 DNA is TGTGCCAGCAGTTATCTTACAAGCGGGGTTTTGTACGAGCAGTACTTC. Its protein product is CASSYLTSGVLYEQYF.